This T cell receptor beta chain was sequenced during a study of monozygotic twins with cystic fibrosis. Study observations and caveats: Unrelated CF individuals shared fewer identical clonotypes than monozygotic CF twins. Clonality was generally low (median around 0.0098), higher in the most severe patients. In 13 of 16 pairs, V gene usage was closest to the co-twin's. In this small cohort, shared CDR3 numbers showed no association with age, concordance or disease severity.

Sequencing used immunoSEQ multiplex PCR; TCRdb keeps in-frame clones, though not all of them. The sample gives 30,000 or so clones, over 60% of which show up once; 0.78% is in the top ten. As for this clone: Its target is not known.

V gave up 2 bases and J gave up 4 bases, with 12 bases separating them. The CDR3 runs to 15 residues. The germline V gene encodes CDR1 MNHNY and CDR2 SVGAGI (reference sequence). The sample taken for sequencing was blood. The chain employs TRBV6-6 and TRBJ1-3; maybe TRBD1 (5 bases). This TCR was sampled from a girl between 5 and 17 years old with cystic fibrosis. CDR3 region: CASSYTGTRGNTIYF. DNA of the CDR3: TGTGCCAGCAGTTACACCGGGACGAGAGGAAACACCATATATTTT.